Following are 10 T cell receptor beta chains from one sample sequenced in a study of identical twins' blood T cells. TCRdb re-derived calls from the 5' RACE reads in MiXCR, one entry per CDR3 protein. Here the sample spans a few hundred thousand distinct CDR3 sequences, roughly 31% being singletons. Sequencing input: PBMCs. The receptors stem from a woman aged 18-55 years in good health.

This sequence joins TRBV12-3 or TRBV12-4 and TRBJ2-7; TRBD2 is a possible D gene (6 bases). Trimming left V 4 bases short and J 3 bases short, with 10 bases between. The length of the CDR3 is 13 residues. The CDR3 DNA reads as TGTGCCAGCAGTTCCGGGACTTTCTACGAGCAGTACTTC. Protein product: CASSSGTFYEQYF.

The gene calls are TRBV5-1 and TRBJ1-6, with unresolved D. The germline V gene has CDR1 SGHRS and CDR2 YFSETQ. The CDR3 consists of 15 residues. Trimming took off 4 bases at V and 2 bases at J, with 10 bases between the two ends. The CDR3 spells CASSPAAPYNSPLHF. The CDR3 DNA sequence: TGCGCCAGCAGCCCCGCTGCACCCTATAATTCACCCCTCCACTTT.

The rearrangement joins TRBV12-3 or TRBV12-4 to TRBJ2-7; D call uncertain. Deletions cut 2 bases from V and 2 bases from J, with 10 bases between. This CDR3 spans 14 amino acids. CDR3 DNA sequence: TGTGCCAGCAGTTTAACAGTCCTGCCCTACGAGCAGTACTTC. Translated, it gives CASSLTVLPYEQYF.

The chain is built from TRBV12-5 and TRBJ2-1; TRBD2 might be the D (6 bases). V dropped 0 bases and J dropped 9 bases, with 18 bases sitting between them. From germline, CDR1 is LGHNT and CDR2 FRNRAP. The length of the CDR3 is 16 residues. The CDR3 sequence is CASGLVRWTSEGEQFF. CDR3 DNA sequence: TGTGCTAGTGGTTTGGTACGGTGGACTTCGGAGGGTGAGCAGTTCTTC.

The V call is TRBV19, the J call TRBJ1-3; D is ambiguous. The CDR3 loop spans 14 amino acids. Trimming cost V 5 bases and J 1 base, with 9 bases left between them. The germline V gene encodes CDR1 LNHDA and CDR2 SQIVND (reference sequence). In DNA form, the CDR3 reads TGTGCCAGTAGTCTGTACCCGTCTGGAAACACCATATATTTT. This codes for CASSLYPSGNTIYF.

The rearrangement links TRBV5-1 to TRBJ2-1, with D hard to call. Germline-derived CDR1 and CDR2 are SGHRS and YFSETQ. V was pared by 2 bases and J by 8 bases, with 11 bases between. CDR3 size: 13 residues. Written as DNA, the CDR3 is TGCGCCAGCAGCTTTTATACTGCCGATGAGCAGTTCTTC. Translation: CASSFYTADEQFF. Filled out from reference TRBV5-1 and TRBJ2-1, the complete variable domain reads KAGVTQTPRYLIKTRGQQVTLSCSPISGHRSVSWYQQTPGQGLQFLFEYFSETQRNKGNFPGRFSGRQFSNSRSEMNVSTLELGDSALYLCASSFYTADEQFFGPGTRLTVL.

The rearrangement joins TRBV6-5 to TRBJ2-2; 7 bases map to TRBD2. The CDR3 runs 15 residues. CDR1 and CDR2 from the germline V gene are MNHEY and SVGAGI. Unmatched junction bases numbered 10, after V lost 2 bases and J lost 10 bases. CDR3 loop: CASSYGLVNTEELFF. CDR3 DNA sequence: TGTGCCAGCAGTTACGGACTAGTTAATACTGAGGAGCTGTTTTTT.

This chain uses TRBV19 with TRBJ2-2, with a weak D call TRBD2 (6 bases). CDR1 and CDR2 from the germline V gene are LNHDA and SQIVND (reference sequence). The CDR3 is 17 residues long. Trimming pared 3 bases from V and 0 bases from J, leaving 14 bases between. The CDR3: CASSMHRGLANTGELFF. In nucleotides, the CDR3 is TGTGCCAGTAGTATGCATAGGGGACTGGCGAACACCGGGGAGCTGTTTTTT.

This clonotype was recorded many times. The chain carries TRBV3-1 and TRBJ2-2; D unclear. The V end was cut by 1 base, the J end by 6 bases, with 6 bases between. This CDR3 is built from 13 residues. Germline CDR1 and CDR2: LGHDT and YNNKEL (reference sequence). CDR3 sequence: CASSQARAGELFF. The CDR3, as DNA: TGTGCCAGCAGCCAAGCTCGGGCCGGGGAGCTGTTTTTT.

This clonotype was counted at least ten times. The V call is TRBV6-5, the J call TRBJ1-1; D possibly corresponds to TRBD1 (5 bases). Trimming removed 5 bases at V and 8 bases at J, with 9 bases between. Per germline, CDR1 MNHEY and CDR2 SVGAGI. This CDR3 has 11 residues. The CDR3 sequence is CASSRAGEAFF. CDR3 DNA: TGTGCCAGCAGTCGGGCAGGGGAAGCTTTCTTT.